This T cell receptor beta chain is from a study of blood T cell repertoires in COVID-19. Study at large: T cells, B-cell-depleted T cells, or PBMCs provided the cDNA or gDNA that served as material.

Clones were read by immunoSEQ multiplex PCR, and TCRdb kept only the in-frame ones, dropping some. This table has 200,000 to 300,000 clones, approximately 90% appearing once. V was trimmed by 1 base and J by 0 bases, leaving 7 bases between them. The CDR3 is 15 amino acids. CDR1 is MDHEN and CDR2 is SYDVKM in the germline V gene. The chain couples TRBV28 to TRBJ1-5, with unresolved D. The sample comprised peripheral blood. This clonotype was obtained from a man between 60 and 70 years old who had recovered from COVID-19. The CDR3 is CASSLYEHSNQPQHF. As DNA, the CDR3 is TGTGCCAGCAGTTTATACGAACATAGCAATCAGCCCCAGCATTTT.